The 15 T cell receptor beta chains presented below share a single source sample, sequenced in a study of T cell repertoires in ileal Crohn's disease. As for time point: neoterminal ileum biopsy at postoperative endoscopy, about 6 months after surgery. Data came from immunoSEQ multiplex PCR; TCRdb stores just in-frame clones and leaves some out. Of around 5,600 clones detected, about 83% appear once; the ten largest clones hold approximately 35%. Input material: ileal tissue. The receptors were gathered from an adult with Crohn's disease.

This clone was counted a single time. The V and J genes are TRBV14 and TRBJ2-3, with D tentatively TRBD1 (6 bases). The CDR3 runs to 15 residues. Germline V CDR1 and CDR2: SGHDN, FVKESK. Between the trimmed V and J ends, which lost 3 bases and 0 bases, there was a span of 10 bases. The CDR3 nucleotides read TGTGCCAGCAGCCACTGGCAGGGGAGCACAGATACGCAGTATTTT. Its translation is CASSHWQGSTDTQYF.

V usage is TRBV30 and J usage is TRBJ2-1; D gene uncertain. V lost 0 bases, J lost 12 bases, and 9 bases lay in between. The CDR3 extends over 11 amino acids. Germline V gives CDR1 GTSNPN, CDR2 SVGIG (reference sequence). CDR3 DNA sequence: TGTGCCTGGAGTGTAAAGGGCCCGCAGTTCTTC. It is translated as CAWSVKGPQFF.

The rearrangement links TRBV10-3 to TRBJ2-7; D is undetermined. The V end was cut by 4 bases, the J end by 5 bases, with 6 bases between. CDR3 length: 11 amino acids. Per germline, CDR1 ENHRY and CDR2 SYGVKD. The CDR3 region is CAISGRNEQYF. The CDR3 bases are TGTGCCATCAGTGGGAGAAACGAGCAGTACTTC.

The chain combines TRBV6-1 with TRBJ1-1; 8 bases match TRBD1. The V gene's germline CDR1 is MNHNS and CDR2 SASEGT. V shed 4 bases and J 1 base; nucleotides not matched to a gene: 5. The CDR3 is 15 amino acids. CDR3 sequence reads: CASSAPGTGNTEAFF. In DNA, the CDR3 is TGTGCCAGCAGTGCTCCCGGGACAGGGAACACTGAAGCTTTCTTT.

V and J are TRBV30 and TRBJ1-1, with a weak D call TRBD1 (5 bases). The CDR3 spans 14 residues. The germline gives CDR1 GTSNPN, CDR2 SVGIG (reference sequence). V lost 2 bases, J lost 4 bases, and 14 bases lay in between. For the CDR3, the DNA is TGTGCCTGGAGTATTGGGGGGAGAGGCACTGAAGCTTTCTTT. Its translation is CAWSIGGRGTEAFF.

The J gene is TRBJ2-1, the V gene TRBV28; a possible D gene is TRBD2 (5 bases). CDR1 is MDHEN and CDR2 is SYDVKM in the germline V gene. With 6 bases removed from V and 3 bases from J, the gap between germline ends came to 12 bases. This CDR3 has 14 amino acids. The CDR3 here is CASRRAGGYNEQFF. The CDR3 DNA is TGTGCCAGCAGAAGGGCTGGAGGCTACAATGAGCAGTTCTTC.

The chain employs TRBV6-1 and TRBJ1-1; 7 bases match TRBD1. CDR3 length: 15 amino acids. Losses at the gene ends were 6 bases for V and 4 bases for J; bases not matched to a gene: 11. Germline assignment: CDR1 MNHNS and CDR2 SASEGT. CDR3 in amino acids: CASRSGGSGLTEAFF. In DNA, the CDR3 is TGTGCCAGCAGGTCAGGGGGAAGCGGGCTCACTGAAGCTTTCTTT.

This chain links TRBV7-3 with TRBJ1-3; the match to TRBD1 covers 7 bases. Germline trimming cut 5 bases from V and 0 bases from J; bases unmatched to any gene: 4. The CDR3 is made up of 15 amino acids. CDR1 SGHTA and CDR2 FQGTGA come from the germline V gene. This chain's CDR3 is CASSGRDSSGNTIYF. The CDR3 coding sequence is TGTGCCAGCAGCGGACGGGACAGCTCTGGAAACACCATATATTTT.

This chain links TRBV2 with TRBJ2-1; D remains ambiguous. Germline V lookup: CDR1 SNHLY, CDR2 FYNNEI. V shed 10 bases and J shed 5 bases, with 6 bases lying between them. This CDR3 comprises 10 residues. CDR3 DNA sequence: TGTGCCACGTCGAACAATGAGCAGTTCTTC. Its protein is CATSNNEQFF.

The rearrangement uses TRBV19 and TRBJ2-1; TRBD2 matches at 8 bases. The V gene end was trimmed by 0 bases and the J gene end by 6 bases; junction bases not matched to a gene: 1. Germline values: CDR1 LNHDA, CDR2 SQIVND (reference sequence). CDR3 length: 14 amino acids. The CDR3 loop is CASSIDREGNEQFF. CDR3 DNA sequence: TGTGCCAGTAGTATAGATCGGGAGGGCAATGAGCAGTTCTTC. The full variable domain, rest sourced from reference TRBV19 and TRBJ2-1, is DGGITQSPKYLFRKEGQNVTLSCEQNLNHDAMYWYRQDPGQGLRLIYYSQIVNDFQKGDIAEGYSVSREKKESFPLTVTSAQKNPTAFYLCASSIDREGNEQFFGPGTRLTVL.

The chain combines TRBV7-3 with TRBJ1-2; a possible D gene is TRBD1 (5 bases). This CDR3 spans 13 amino acids. V lost 1 base to trimming and J lost 8 bases, with 11 bases between them. The germline V gene has CDR1 SGHTA and CDR2 FQGTGA. CDR3 nucleotide sequence: TGTGCCAGCAGCTTAAGCGGGGGAGAGGGCTACACCTTC. This gives the protein CASSLSGGEGYTF.

The chain links TRBV9 to TRBJ2-1; 10 bases agree with TRBD2. The germline gives CDR1 SGDLS, CDR2 YYNGEE. With V trimmed by 3 bases and J by 7 bases, 13 bases remained unmatched. CDR3 length: 17 amino acids. The CDR3 coding sequence is TGTGCCAGCAGCGCGCGGGGTCGGACTAGCGGCGGGAATGAGCAGTTCTTC. It translates to CASSARGRTSGGNEQFF.

V and J are TRBV4-1 and TRBJ2-1, with D possibly being TRBD2 (6 bases). There are 17 residues in the CDR3. CDR1 is MGHRA, CDR2 YSYEKL, per germline. The ends were cut back, 5 bases at V and 0 bases at J, with 17 bases in the middle. The CDR3 DNA reads as TGCGCCAGCAGCGGGGGGACTGGCCCCAGCTCCTACAATGAGCAGTTCTTC. Translation: CASSGGTGPSSYNEQFF.

The chain couples TRBV29-1 to TRBJ2-2; 9 bases match TRBD1. This CDR3 spans 14 amino acids. The V segment lost 7 bases and the J segment 4 bases; nucleotides outside the gene matches: 7. The germline V gene encodes CDR1 SQVTM and CDR2 ANQGSEA. The CDR3 region is CSASQGASTGELFF. CDR3 nucleotide sequence: TGCAGCGCTTCACAGGGGGCCAGCACCGGGGAGCTGTTTTTT.

The V gene is TRBV7-9, the J gene TRBJ2-7, with D possibly being TRBD2 (5 bases). The germline V gene encodes CDR1 SEHNR and CDR2 FQNEAQ (reference sequence). The CDR3 covers 13 residues. The V end lost 0 bases, the J end lost 5 bases, and 8 bases lay between the germline ends. DNA for the CDR3: TGTGCCAGCAGCTTAGCGGGAGCTAACGAGCAGTACTTC. It translates to CASSLAGANEQYF. The variable domain in full, with the rest retrieved from reference TRBV7-9 and TRBJ2-7, is DTGVSQNPRHKITKRGQNVTFRCDPISEHNRLYWYRQTLGQGPEFLTYFQNEAQLEKSRLLSDRFSAERPKGSFSTLEIQRTEQGDSAMYLCASSLAGANEQYFGPGTRLTVT.